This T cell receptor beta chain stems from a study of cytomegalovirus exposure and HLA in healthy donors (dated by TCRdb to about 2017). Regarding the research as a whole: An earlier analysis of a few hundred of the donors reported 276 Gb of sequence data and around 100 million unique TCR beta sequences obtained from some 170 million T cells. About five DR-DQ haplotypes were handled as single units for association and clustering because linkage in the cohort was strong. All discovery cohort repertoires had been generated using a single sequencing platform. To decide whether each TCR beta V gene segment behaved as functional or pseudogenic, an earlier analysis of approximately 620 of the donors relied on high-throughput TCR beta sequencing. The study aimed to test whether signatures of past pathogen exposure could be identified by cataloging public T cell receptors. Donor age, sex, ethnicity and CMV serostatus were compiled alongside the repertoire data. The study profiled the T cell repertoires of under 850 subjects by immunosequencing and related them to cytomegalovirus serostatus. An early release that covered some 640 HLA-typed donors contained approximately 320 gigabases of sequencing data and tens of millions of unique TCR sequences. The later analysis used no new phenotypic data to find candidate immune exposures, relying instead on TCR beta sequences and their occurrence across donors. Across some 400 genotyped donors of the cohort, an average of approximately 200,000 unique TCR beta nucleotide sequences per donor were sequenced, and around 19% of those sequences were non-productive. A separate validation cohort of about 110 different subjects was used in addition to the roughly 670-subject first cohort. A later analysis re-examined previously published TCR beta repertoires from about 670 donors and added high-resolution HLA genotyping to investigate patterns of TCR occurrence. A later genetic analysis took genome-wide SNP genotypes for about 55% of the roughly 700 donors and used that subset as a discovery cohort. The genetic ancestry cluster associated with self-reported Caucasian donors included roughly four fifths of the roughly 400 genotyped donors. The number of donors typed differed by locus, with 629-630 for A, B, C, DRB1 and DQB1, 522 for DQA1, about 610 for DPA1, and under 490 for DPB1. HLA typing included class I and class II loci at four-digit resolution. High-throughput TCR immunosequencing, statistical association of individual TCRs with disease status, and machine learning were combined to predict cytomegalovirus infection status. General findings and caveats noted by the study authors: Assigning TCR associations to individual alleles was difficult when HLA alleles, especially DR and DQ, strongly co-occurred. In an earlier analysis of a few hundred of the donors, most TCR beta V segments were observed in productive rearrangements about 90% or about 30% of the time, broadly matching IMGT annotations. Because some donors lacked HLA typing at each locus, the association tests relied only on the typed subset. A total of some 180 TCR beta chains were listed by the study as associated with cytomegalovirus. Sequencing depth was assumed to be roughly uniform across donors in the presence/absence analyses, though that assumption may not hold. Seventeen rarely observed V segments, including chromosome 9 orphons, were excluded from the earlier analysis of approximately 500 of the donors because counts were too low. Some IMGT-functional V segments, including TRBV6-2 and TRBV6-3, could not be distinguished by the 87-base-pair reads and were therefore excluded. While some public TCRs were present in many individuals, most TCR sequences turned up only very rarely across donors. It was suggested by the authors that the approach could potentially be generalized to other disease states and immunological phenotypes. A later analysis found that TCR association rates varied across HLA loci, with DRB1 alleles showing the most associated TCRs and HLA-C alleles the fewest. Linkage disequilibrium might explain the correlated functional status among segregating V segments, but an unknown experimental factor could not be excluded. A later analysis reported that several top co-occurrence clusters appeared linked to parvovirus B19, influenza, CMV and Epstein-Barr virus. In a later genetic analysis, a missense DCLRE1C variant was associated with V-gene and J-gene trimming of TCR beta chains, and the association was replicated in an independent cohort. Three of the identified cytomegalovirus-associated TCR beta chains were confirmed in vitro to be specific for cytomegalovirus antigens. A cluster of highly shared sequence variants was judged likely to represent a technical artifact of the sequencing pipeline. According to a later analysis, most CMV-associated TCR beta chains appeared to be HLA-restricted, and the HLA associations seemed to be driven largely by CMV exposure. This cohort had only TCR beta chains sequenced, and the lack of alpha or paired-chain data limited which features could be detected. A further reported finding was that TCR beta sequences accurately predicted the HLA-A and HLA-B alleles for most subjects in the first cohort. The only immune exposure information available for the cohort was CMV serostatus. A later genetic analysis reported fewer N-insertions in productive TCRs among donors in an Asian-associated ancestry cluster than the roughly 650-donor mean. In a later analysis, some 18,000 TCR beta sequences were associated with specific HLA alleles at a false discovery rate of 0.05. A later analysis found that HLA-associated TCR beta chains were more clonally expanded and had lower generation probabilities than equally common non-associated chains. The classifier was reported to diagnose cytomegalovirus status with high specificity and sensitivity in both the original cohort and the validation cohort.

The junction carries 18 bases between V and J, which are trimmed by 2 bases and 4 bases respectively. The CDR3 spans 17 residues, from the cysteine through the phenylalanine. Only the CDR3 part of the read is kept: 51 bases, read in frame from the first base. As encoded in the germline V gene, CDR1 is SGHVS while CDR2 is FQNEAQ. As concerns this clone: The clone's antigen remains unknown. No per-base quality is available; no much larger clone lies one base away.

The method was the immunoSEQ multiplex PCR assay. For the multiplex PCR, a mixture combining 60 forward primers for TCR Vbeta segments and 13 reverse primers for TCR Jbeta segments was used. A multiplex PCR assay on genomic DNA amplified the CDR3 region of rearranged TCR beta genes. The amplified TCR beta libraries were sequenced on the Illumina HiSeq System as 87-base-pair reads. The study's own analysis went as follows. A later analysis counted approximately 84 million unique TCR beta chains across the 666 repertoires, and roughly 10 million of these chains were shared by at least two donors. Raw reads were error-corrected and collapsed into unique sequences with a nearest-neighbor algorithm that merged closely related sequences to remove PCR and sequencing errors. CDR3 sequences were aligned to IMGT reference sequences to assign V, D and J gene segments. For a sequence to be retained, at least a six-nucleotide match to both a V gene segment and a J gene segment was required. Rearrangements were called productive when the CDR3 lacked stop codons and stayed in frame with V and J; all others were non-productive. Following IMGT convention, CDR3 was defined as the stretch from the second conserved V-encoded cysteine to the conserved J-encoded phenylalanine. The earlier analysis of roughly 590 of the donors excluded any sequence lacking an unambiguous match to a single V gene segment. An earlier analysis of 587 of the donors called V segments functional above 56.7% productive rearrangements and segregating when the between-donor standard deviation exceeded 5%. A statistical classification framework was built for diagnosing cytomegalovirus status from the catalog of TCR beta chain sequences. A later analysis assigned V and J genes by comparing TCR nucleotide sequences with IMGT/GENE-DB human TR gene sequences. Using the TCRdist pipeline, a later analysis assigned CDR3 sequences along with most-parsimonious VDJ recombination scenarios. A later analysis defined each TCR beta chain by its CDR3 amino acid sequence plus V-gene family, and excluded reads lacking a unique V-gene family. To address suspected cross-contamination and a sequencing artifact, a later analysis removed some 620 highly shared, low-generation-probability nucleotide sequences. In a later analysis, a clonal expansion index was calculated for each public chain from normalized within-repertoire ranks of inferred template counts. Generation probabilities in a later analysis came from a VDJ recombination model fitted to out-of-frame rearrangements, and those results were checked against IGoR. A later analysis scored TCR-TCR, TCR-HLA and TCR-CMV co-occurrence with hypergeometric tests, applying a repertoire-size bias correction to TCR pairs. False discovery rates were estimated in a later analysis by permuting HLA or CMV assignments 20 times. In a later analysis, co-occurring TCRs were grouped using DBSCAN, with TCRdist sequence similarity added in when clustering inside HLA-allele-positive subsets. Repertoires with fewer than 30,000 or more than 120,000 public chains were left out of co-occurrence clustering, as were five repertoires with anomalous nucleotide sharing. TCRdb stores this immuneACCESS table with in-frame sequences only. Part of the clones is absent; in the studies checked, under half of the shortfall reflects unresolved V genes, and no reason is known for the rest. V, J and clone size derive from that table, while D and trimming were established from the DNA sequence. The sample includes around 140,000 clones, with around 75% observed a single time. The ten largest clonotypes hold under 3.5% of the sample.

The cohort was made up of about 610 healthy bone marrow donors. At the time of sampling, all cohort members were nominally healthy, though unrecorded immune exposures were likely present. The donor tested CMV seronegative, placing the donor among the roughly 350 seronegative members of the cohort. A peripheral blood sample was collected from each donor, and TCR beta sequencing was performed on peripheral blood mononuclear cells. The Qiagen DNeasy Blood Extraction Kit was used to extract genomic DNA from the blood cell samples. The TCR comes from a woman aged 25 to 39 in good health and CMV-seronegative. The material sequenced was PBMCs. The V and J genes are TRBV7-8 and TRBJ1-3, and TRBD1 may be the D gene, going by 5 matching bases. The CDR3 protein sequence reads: CASSLPDGGGPGNTIYF. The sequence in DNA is TGTGCCAGCAGCTTACCCGATGGGGGGGGTCCAGGAAACACCATATATTTT.